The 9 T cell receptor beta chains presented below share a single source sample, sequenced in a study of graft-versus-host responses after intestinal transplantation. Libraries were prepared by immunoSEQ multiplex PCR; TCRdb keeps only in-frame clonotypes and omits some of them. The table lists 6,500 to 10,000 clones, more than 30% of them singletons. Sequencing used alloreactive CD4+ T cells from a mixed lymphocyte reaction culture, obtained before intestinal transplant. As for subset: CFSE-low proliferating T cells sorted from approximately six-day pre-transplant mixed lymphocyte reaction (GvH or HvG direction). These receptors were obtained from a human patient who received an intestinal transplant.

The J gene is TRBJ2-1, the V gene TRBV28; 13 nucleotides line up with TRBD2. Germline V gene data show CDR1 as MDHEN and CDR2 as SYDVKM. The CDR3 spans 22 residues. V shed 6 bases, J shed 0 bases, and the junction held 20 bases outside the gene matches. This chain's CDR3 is CASSNNLIPGLAGPSSYNEQFF. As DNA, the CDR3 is TGTGCCAGCAGCAACAATCTTATACCGGGACTAGCGGGACCGAGCTCCTACAATGAGCAGTTCTTC.

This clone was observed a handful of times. This chain's CDR3 is CSVGQGIYEQYF. The CDR3 coding sequence is TGCAGCGTTGGACAGGGAATTTACGAGCAGTACTTC. The chain links TRBV29-1 to TRBJ2-7; 7 bases agree with TRBD1. Germline V gives CDR1 SQVTM, CDR2 ANQGSEA. V shed 4 bases, J shed 4 bases, and the junction held 4 bases outside the gene matches. CDR3 length equals 12 residues.

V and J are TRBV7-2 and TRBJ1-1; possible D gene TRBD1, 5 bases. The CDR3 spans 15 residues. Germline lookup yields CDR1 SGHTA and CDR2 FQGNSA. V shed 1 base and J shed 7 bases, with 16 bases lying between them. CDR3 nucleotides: TGTGCCAGCAGCTTAGTATGGGGAATGCAGGGTGAAGCTTTCTTT. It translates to CASSLVWGMQGEAFF. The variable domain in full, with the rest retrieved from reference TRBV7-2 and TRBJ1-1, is GAGVSQSPSNKVTEKGKDVELRCDPISGHTALYWYRQSLGQGLEFLIYFQGNSAPDKSGLPSDRFSAERTGGSVSTLTIQRTQQEDSAVYLCASSLVWGMQGEAFFGQGTRLTVV.

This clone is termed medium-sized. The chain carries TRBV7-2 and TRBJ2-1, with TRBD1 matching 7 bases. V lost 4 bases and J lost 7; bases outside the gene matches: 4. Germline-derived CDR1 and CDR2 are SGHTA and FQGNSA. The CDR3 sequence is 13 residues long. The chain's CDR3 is CASSSQGRNEQFF. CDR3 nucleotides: TGTGCCAGCAGCTCACAGGGGCGGAATGAGCAGTTCTTC.

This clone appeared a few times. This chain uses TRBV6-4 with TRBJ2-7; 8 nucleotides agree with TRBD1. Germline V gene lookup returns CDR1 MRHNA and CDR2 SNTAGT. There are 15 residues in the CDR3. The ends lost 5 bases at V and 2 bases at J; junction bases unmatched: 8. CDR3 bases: TGTGCCAGCAGTAAGACAGGGGATAGGGCCTACGAGCAGTACTTC. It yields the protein CASSKTGDRAYEQYF.

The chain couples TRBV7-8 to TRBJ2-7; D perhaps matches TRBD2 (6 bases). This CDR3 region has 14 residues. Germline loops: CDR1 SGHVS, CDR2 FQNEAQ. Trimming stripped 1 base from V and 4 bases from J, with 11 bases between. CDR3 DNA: TGTGCCAGCAGCTTAGGGACGCGGGGTTACGAGCAGTACTTC. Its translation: CASSLGTRGYEQYF.

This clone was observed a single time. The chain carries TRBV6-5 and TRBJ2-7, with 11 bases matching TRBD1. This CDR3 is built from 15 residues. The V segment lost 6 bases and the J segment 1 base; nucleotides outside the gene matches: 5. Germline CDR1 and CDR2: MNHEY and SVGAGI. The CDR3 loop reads CASRYRDRGSYEQYF. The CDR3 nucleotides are TGTGCCAGCAGATACCGGGACAGGGGGTCCTACGAGCAGTACTTC.

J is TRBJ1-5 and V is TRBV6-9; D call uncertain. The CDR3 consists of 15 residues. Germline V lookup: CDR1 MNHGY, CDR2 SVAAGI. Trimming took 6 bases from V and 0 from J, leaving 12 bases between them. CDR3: CASRNSTNSNQPQHF. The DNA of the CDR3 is TGTGCCAGCAGGAACAGCACCAATAGCAATCAGCCCCAGCATTTT.

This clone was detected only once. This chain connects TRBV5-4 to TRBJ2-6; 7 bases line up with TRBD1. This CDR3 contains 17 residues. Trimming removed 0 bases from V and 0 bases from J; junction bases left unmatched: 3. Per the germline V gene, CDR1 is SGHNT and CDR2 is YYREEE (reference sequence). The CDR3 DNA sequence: TGTGCCAGCAGCTTGGCCCGGACAGGCTCTGGGGCCAACGTCCTGACTTTC. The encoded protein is CASSLARTGSGANVLTF. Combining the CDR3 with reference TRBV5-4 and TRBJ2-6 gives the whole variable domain ETGVTQSPTHLIKTRGQQVTLRCSSQSGHNTVSWYQQALGQGPQFIFQYYREEENGRGNFPPRFSGLQFPNYSSELNVNALELDDSALYLCASSLARTGSGANVLTFGAGSRLTVL.